This TCR beta chain comes out of a study of shared clonotypes between healthy human individuals. This clone was counted a single time. Clones were read by immunoSEQ multiplex PCR, and TCRdb kept only the in-frame ones, dropping some. The data contain under 2.5 million clones, roughly 92% of them singletons. The CDR3 is 16 amino acids. The V and J ends lost 1 base and 5 bases, in that order; junction bases with no gene match: 5. CDR1 and CDR2 from the germline V gene are SGHRS and YFSETQ. The chain recombines TRBV5-1 with TRBJ2-3, with TRBD2 matching 12 bases. Sequenced input: naive CD4+ T cells from PBMCs. Subset given: CD45RA+ positively selected. This receptor was identified in a man aged 18 to 30 in good health. Some clones in this sample may be carry-over from other donors' samples. The CDR3 sequence is CASSLFLAGGKDTQYF. In DNA, the CDR3 is TGCGCCAGCAGCTTGTTCCTAGCGGGGGGGAAAGATACGCAGTATTTT.